This T cell receptor beta chain was captured by sequencing in a study of T cell responses to AZD1222 COVID-19 vaccine. In regard to this clone: Its target is unknown.

Sequenced by immunoSEQ multiplex PCR; TCRdb stores in-frame clones only, minus some. The table has about 140,000 clones, 80% to 95% seen once. The CDR3 loop spans 14 amino acids. Germline values: CDR1 GTSNPN, CDR2 SVGIG (reference sequence). V was shortened by 5 bases and J by 0 bases, with 11 bases between the two germline ends. Study conclusions and caveats: Breadth and depth of Spike-specific TCRs rose after two AZD1222 doses. Recipients of AZD1222 seropositive at baseline numbered only 6 or 7. Most donors were white British and more were female, and clonal diversity was possibly underestimated. Nearly half of spike-specific TCRs reportedly target unmutated variant regions.

V and J are TRBV30 and TRBJ1-5; perhaps TRBD1 as D (6 bases). This sample comprised peripheral blood, obtained on day 0 of AZD1222 vaccination. This clonotype was sampled from an adult in good health. The chain's CDR3 is CAWGDTNSNQPQHF. The CDR3 DNA is TGTGCCTGGGGGGACACCAATAGCAATCAGCCCCAGCATTTT.